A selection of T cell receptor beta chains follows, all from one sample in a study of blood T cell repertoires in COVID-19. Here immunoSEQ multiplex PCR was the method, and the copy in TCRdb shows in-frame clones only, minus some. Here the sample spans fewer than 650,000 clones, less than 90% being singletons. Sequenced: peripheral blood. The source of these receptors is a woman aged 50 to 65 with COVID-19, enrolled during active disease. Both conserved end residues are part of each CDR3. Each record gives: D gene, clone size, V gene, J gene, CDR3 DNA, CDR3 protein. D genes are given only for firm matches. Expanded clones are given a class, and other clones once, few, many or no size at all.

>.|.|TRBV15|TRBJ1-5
TGTGCCACCAGCTTAAGTGTAGGGGGTCAGCCCCAGCATTTT
CATSLSVGGQPQHF
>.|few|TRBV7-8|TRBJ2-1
TGTGCCAGCAGCCCCTCTACAGGGTACAATGAGCAGTTCTTC
CASSPSTGYNEQFF
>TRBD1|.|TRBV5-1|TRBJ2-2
TGCGCCAGCAGCCCTGCGGGACAGGGAGACACCGGGGAGCTGTTTTTT
CASSPAGQGDTGELFF
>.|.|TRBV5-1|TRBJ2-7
TGCGCCAGCAGCTCAGGACAGCCCTCTGAAGAGCAGTACTTC
CASSSGQPSEEQYF
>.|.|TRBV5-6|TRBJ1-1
TGTGCCAGCAGCTTGGGGACAGAGTACCGGGCTTTCTTT
CASSLGTEYRAFF
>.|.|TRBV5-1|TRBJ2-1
TGCGCCAGCAGCTTGGTGGGAGGCGATGAGCAGTTCTTC
CASSLVGGDEQFF
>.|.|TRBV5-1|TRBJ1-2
TGCGCCAGCAGCTTGGGGACAGACGAGCAATGCGGCTACACCTTC
CASSLGTDEQCGYTF
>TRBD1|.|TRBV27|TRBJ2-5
TGTGCCAGCAGTTCAAGGACAGGGGGGGAGACCCAGTACTTC
CASSSRTGGETQYF
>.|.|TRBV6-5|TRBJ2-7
TGTGCCAGCAGTCCCGCGACGGCGGCCCCCTACGAGCAGTACTTC
CASSPATAAPYEQYF
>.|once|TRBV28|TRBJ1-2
TGTGCCAGCAGTCCGTTAAGACAGAGAGGATATGGCTACACCTTC
CASSPLRQRGYGYTF
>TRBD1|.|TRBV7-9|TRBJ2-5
TGTGCCAGCAGCCTACGGACAGGGGGACCACAAGCGACCCAGTACTTC
CASSLRTGGPQATQYF
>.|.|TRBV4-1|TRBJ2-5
TGCGCCAGCAGCCAAGGACCAGGGTTGGCGCGCGAGACCCAGTACTTC
CASSQGPGLARETQYF
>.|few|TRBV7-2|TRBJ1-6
TGTGCCAGCAGCTTAAACAGGGTAATGAATTCACCCCTCCACTTT
CASSLNRVMNSPLHF
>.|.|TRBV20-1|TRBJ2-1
TGCAGTGCTAGAGATAACAATGAGCAGTTCTTC
CSARDNNEQFF
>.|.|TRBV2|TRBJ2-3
TGTGCCAGCAGTGCATCTGGCCTAGGAGGAGATACGCAGTATTTT
CASSASGLGGDTQYF
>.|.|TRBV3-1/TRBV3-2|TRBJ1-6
TGTGCCAGCAGCCAGCGCGGGGGGGAGGGTTCACCCCTCCACTTT
CASSQRGGEGSPLHF
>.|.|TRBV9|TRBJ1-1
TGTGCCAGCCGGACAGCGAACACTGAAGCTTTCTTT
CASRTANTEAFF
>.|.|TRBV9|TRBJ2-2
TGTGCCAGCAGCCCCCGACTCCTTTCCTCCGGGGAGCTGTTTTTT
CASSPRLLSSGELFF
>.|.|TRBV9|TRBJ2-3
TGTGCCAGCAGCGTAGCGGGGGGCGACACAGATACGCAGTATTTT
CASSVAGGDTDTQYF
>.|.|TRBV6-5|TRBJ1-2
TGTGCCAGCGGCGGGCACCCCTCTATCGGCTACACCTTC
CASGGHPSIGYTF
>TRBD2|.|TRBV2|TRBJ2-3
TGTGCCAGCAGAGCTAGCGGGGCTGACACAGATACGCAGTATTTT
CASRASGADTDTQYF
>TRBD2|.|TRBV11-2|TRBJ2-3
TGTGCCAGTTCAAGCGGGGTGAACACAGATACGCAGTATTTT
CASSSGVNTDTQYF
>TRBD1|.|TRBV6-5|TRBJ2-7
TGTGCCAGCAAGGGACAGGGAAGCGAGCAGTACTTC
CASKGQGSEQYF
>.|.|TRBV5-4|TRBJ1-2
TGTGCCAGCAGCTTGTCTGGCAGTCCTAACTATGGCTACACCTTC
CASSLSGSPNYGYTF
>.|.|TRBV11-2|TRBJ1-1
TGTGCCAGCAGCTTAAATTATCTCAGCACTGAAGCTTTCTTT
CASSLNYLSTEAFF
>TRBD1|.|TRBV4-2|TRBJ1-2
TGTGCCAGCAGCCAAGACCCCGACAGGGTTGGTGGCTACACCTTC
CASSQDPDRVGGYTF
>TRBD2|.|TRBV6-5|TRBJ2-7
TGTGCCAGCAGGCCTGAGCGGGGGGTGTACGAGCAGTACTTC
CASRPERGVYEQYF
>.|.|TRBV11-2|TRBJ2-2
TGTGCCAGCAGCTCCTACGCCGGGGAGCTGTTTTTT
CASSSYAGELFF
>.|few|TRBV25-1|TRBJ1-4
TGTGCCAGCAGTGCCGGGGTCAGGGAAAAACTGTTTTTT
CASSAGVREKLFF
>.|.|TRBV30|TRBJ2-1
TGTGCCTGGAGTTATCTGGGGGGAGATCAGTTCTTC
CAWSYLGGDQFF
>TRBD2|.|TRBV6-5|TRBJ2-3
TGTGCCAGCAGTTACTCACCGGGAGGGAACACAGATACGCAGTATTTT
CASSYSPGGNTDTQYF
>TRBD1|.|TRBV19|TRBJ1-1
TGTGCCAGTAGTTTTGGGACAGGGGGCGCGAACACTGAAGCTTTCTTT
CASSFGTGGANTEAFF
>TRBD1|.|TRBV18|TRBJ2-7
TGTGCCAGCTCACCCGGACAGGGATGGGAGCAGTACTTC
CASSPGQGWEQYF
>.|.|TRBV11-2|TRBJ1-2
TGTGCCAGCAGTCCAGGGGCAGGAATCTATGGCTACACCTTC
CASSPGAGIYGYTF
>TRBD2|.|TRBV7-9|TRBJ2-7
TGTGCCAGCAGTTACGGCGGGGGTATCTACTACGAGCAGTACTTC
CASSYGGGIYYEQYF